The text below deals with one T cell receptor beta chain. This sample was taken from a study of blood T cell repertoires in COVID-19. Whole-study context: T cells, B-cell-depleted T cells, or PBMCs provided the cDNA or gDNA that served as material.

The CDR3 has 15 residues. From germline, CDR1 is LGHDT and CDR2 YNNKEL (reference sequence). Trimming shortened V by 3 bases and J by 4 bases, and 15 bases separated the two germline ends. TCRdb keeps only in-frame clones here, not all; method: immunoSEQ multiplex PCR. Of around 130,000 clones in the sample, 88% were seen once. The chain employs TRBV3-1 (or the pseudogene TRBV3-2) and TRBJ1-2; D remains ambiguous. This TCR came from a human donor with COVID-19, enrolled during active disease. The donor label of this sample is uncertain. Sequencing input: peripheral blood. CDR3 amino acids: CASSHALRQFYGYTF. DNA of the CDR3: TGTGCCAGCAGCCATGCCCTGAGGCAGTTCTATGGCTACACCTTC.